This T cell receptor beta chain was observed in a study of cytomegalovirus exposure and HLA in healthy donors. At the level of the study: Early release data held 75 million to 90 million unique TCRs from HLA-typed donors. Most genotyped donors, over 70% of about 400, had Caucasian-associated genetic ancestry.

Germline assignment: CDR1 SGHTA and CDR2 FQGNSA. V was pared by 4 bases and J by 1 base, with 7 bases between. The CDR3 covers 13 residues. Findings and caveats of the study: Specificity for CMV antigens was confirmed in vitro for three of the CMV-associated chains.

The PCR ran on 60 Vbeta and 13 Jbeta primers. Data came from immunoSEQ multiplex PCR; TCRdb stores just in-frame clones and leaves some out. The profile shows approximately 210,000 clones, 80% to 85% of them singletons. This clone was counted once. As yet, its antigen is unknown. The chain has TRBV7-2 and TRBJ1-1; tentative D call: TRBD1 (5 bases). Material for sequencing was PBMCs. The receptor's source is a woman aged 40 to 50 in good health and CMV-seronegative. For the CDR3, the DNA is TGTGCCAGCAGCTCCGACAGGAACACTGAAGCTTTCTTT. Translating it yields CASSSDRNTEAFF. Supplemented by reference TRBV7-2 and TRBJ1-1, the full variable domain reads GAGVSQSPSNKVTEKGKDVELRCDPISGHTALYWYRQSLGQGLEFLIYFQGNSAPDKSGLPSDRFSAERTGGSVSTLTIQRTQQEDSAVYLCASSSDRNTEAFFGQGTRLTVV.